This T cell receptor (beta chain) was identified during a study of blood T cell repertoires in COVID-19. As for the study in general: The United States, Italy and Spain were the sources of the acute and convalescent COVID-19 samples. Nucleic acid was either cDNA or gDNA, and it came from T cells, B-cell-depleted T cells, or PBMCs.

This CDR3 contains 15 residues. CDR1 and CDR2 (germline): LNHNV, YYDKDF (reference sequence). V was pared by 2 bases and J by 2 bases, with 5 bases of the junction left unmatched. In the authors' workflow: Scientists estimated how many nucleated cells there were by amplifying reference gene primers. Sequencing used immunoSEQ multiplex PCR; TCRdb keeps in-frame clones, though not all of them. V, J and clone size were drawn from that table, and D and trimming were deduced from the DNA. The sample lists fewer than 200,000 clones; 85% were seen once. During active infection, Seattle patients enrolled and were then monitored through disease.

The V gene is TRBV15, the J gene TRBJ2-5, with 7 bases lining up with TRBD1. The specimen sequenced was peripheral blood. The receptor's source is a woman aged 55-70 years with COVID-19, enrolled during active disease. CDR3 protein: CATSRNNRGQETQYF. The CDR3 DNA sequence: TGTGCCACCAGCAGAAATAACAGGGGACAAGAGACCCAGTACTTC. The complete variable domain, with remaining parts taken from reference TRBV15 and TRBJ2-5, reads DAMVIQNPRYQVTQFGKPVTLSCSQTLNHNVMYWYQQKSSQAPKLLFHYYDKDFNNEADTPDNFQSRRPNTSFCFLDIRSPGLGDTAMYLCATSRNNRGQETQYFGPGTRLLVL.